Listed below are T cell receptor beta chains from one sample, sequenced in a study of blood T cell repertoires in COVID-19. Some clones are missing from TCRdb's copy, which holds only in-frame ones; the method was immunoSEQ multiplex PCR. The sample shows fewer than 200,000 clones, approximately 83% of them seen only once. Material: peripheral blood. The receptors derive from a man over 45 with active or convalescent COVID-19. Both conserved end residues are part of each CDR3. The D gene is left open where the match is weak. Clone size, where shown, is once, few, many, or a class for clones that have expanded.

v_call	j_call	d_call	clone_size	cdr3_nt	cdr3_aa
TRBV1	TRBJ2-1	NA	NA	TGCACCAGCAGCCCTTCGATGACTAGCCTAAATGAGCAGTTCTTC	CTSSPSMTSLNEQFF
TRBV6-2/TRBV6-3	TRBJ1-4	TRBD1	NA	TGTGCCAGCAGTAACGCCGGGACAGTGAATGAAAAACTGTTTTTT	CASSNAGTVNEKLFF
TRBV30	TRBJ1-2	NA	NA	TGTGCCTGGAGGGTTCCGGGTTCTGGCTACACCTTC	CAWRVPGSGYTF
TRBV5-1	TRBJ1-1	TRBD1	NA	TGCGCCAGCAGCTTACAGGGGGCAGAAGGGACTGAAGCTTTCTTT	CASSLQGAEGTEAFF
TRBV5-1	TRBJ1-4	NA	NA	TGCGCCAGCACCAGGGGAACAACTAATGAAAAACTGTTTTTT	CASTRGTTNEKLFF
TRBV5-1	TRBJ2-3	NA	NA	TGCGCCAGCAGCGGAGGGAGTTCTCTCGGCACAGATACGCAGTATTTT	CASSGGSSLGTDTQYF
TRBV5-1	TRBJ1-1	NA	once	TGCGCCAGCAGCTTGGAACAACTAGTAATAAACACTGAAGCTTTCTTT	CASSLEQLVINTEAFF
TRBV27	TRBJ1-6	NA	NA	TGTGCCACCTCAGAACAAGGGACATATAATTCACCCCTCCACTTT	CATSEQGTYNSPLHF
TRBV5-4	TRBJ1-2	NA	NA	TGTGCCAGCAGCCCTACACTCCTAGCCAGCTATGGCTACACCTTC	CASSPTLLASYGYTF
TRBV19	TRBJ1-4	NA	NA	TGTGCCAGTGGGAGCCGGCAAATACTTAATGAAAAACTGTTTTTT	CASGSRQILNEKLFF
TRBV3-1/TRBV3-2	TRBJ2-5	NA	NA	TGTGCCAGCAGCCAAGAACCGGTCCGGCAAGAGACCCAGTACTTC	CASSQEPVRQETQYF
TRBV5-1	TRBJ1-3	TRBD1	NA	TGCGCCAGCAGCATTGACAGGGCTGGAAACACCATATATTTT	CASSIDRAGNTIYF
TRBV30	TRBJ1-2	NA	once	TGTGCCTGGAGTCCAAGAGGTACCCGTGGCTACACCTTC	CAWSPRGTRGYTF
TRBV11-2	TRBJ2-5	NA	once	TGTGCCAGCAGCTTAGGACAGGAAGAGACCCAGTACTTC	CASSLGQEETQYF
TRBV20-1	TRBJ1-3	NA	NA	TGCAGTGCTAGTGTCTCCCACCTCGCCGGCTCTGGAAACACCATATATTTT	CSASVSHLAGSGNTIYF
TRBV6-5	TRBJ1-6	NA	NA	TGTGCCAGCACAGGGATCCATAATTCACCCCTCCACTTT	CASTGIHNSPLHF
TRBV6-5	TRBJ1-5	NA	NA	TGTGCCAGCAATCTACAGGGTAGCAATCAGCCCCAGCATTTT	CASNLQGSNQPQHF
TRBV30	TRBJ2-7	NA	NA	TGTGCCTGGAGTGTACAGGGCTGGGAGCAGTACTTC	CAWSVQGWEQYF
TRBV28	TRBJ1-3	NA	once	TGTGCCAGCAGTTCCTGGACAGCAAACTCTGGAAACACCATATATTTT	CASSSWTANSGNTIYF
TRBV23-1	TRBJ1-2	TRBD1	NA	TGCGCCAGCAGTCAAACAGGGGGCGCAGGTTATGGCTACACCTTC	CASSQTGGAGYGYTF
TRBV7-2	TRBJ1-3	NA	NA	TGTGCCAGCAGTAAAGAGCGACCGAGAAACACCATATATTTT	CASSKERPRNTIYF
TRBV6-5	TRBJ1-4	NA	NA	TGTGCCAGCAAGAGGTTTCAAGATGAAAAACTGTTTTTT	CASKRFQDEKLFF
TRBV5-4	TRBJ2-1	TRBD1	NA	TGTGCCAGCAGCTTGCCCCCGGGACAGGTTAACAATGAGCAGTTCTTC	CASSLPPGQVNNEQFF
TRBV25-1	TRBJ1-2	NA	NA	TGTGCCAGCAGTGAATGGGGCAAAAACTATGGCTACACCTTC	CASSEWGKNYGYTF
TRBV7-9	TRBJ2-1	NA	NA	TGTGCCAGCAGCCCCCCAAGCTTAGATGAGCAGTTCTTC	CASSPPSLDEQFF
TRBV20-1	TRBJ2-7	NA	NA	TGCAGTGCTAGTATCCCAGGGGAGGGCGAGCAGTACTTC	CSASIPGEGEQYF
TRBV5-1	TRBJ2-7	TRBD2	few	TGCGCCAGCAGCCTGACTAGCTCTTACGAGCAGTACTTC	CASSLTSSYEQYF
TRBV5-6	TRBJ2-3	NA	NA	TGTGCCAGCACCCCTGGGGGCCCACAAGTTGATACGCAGTATTTT	CASTPGGPQVDTQYF
TRBV29-1	TRBJ2-7	NA	NA	TGCAGCGTTGAAGATCTTGGGGGAGGCTCCTACGAGCAGTACTTC	CSVEDLGGGSYEQYF
TRBV6-5	TRBJ1-1	TRBD1	NA	TGTGCCAGCAGTTTGTCCGGGACAGTGAACACTGAAGCTTTCTTT	CASSLSGTVNTEAFF
TRBV14	TRBJ2-7	TRBD1	NA	TGTGCCAGCAGACGACAGGGGGCCTACGAGCAGTACTTC	CASRRQGAYEQYF
TRBV4-2	TRBJ1-1	NA	NA	TGTGCCAGCAGCCAAGCCCCTTTCGGCGGCACTGAAGCTTTCTTT	CASSQAPFGGTEAFF
TRBV19	TRBJ1-4	NA	NA	TGTGCCAGTAGTATAGGTGGGACAAAAAATGAAAAACTGTTTTTT	CASSIGGTKNEKLFF
TRBV19	TRBJ2-2	TRBD2	NA	TGTGCCACCACCGCAGGGAGGGCCGTCACCGGGGAGCTGTTTTTT	CATTAGRAVTGELFF
TRBV7-6	TRBJ2-1	TRBD2	NA	TGTGCCAGCAGCACGACCGGGACTAGCGGGGGTTCCTACAATGAGCAGTTCTTC	CASSTTGTSGGSYNEQFF
TRBV28	TRBJ1-5	NA	few	TGTGCCAGCAGCTTCCCCGGGACACGGGATCAGCCCCAGCATTTT	CASSFPGTRDQPQHF
TRBV28	TRBJ1-2	TRBD1	NA	TGTGCCAGCAGACCGACAGGGGGCTATGGCTACACCTTC	CASRPTGGYGYTF
TRBV2	TRBJ1-6	NA	few	TGTGCCAGCAGTATAGATATCCTCTATAATTCACCCCTCCACTTT	CASSIDILYNSPLHF
TRBV11-3	TRBJ2-1	TRBD2	NA	TGTGCCAGCAGCTTGGGGACTAGCGGGGACAATGAGCAGTTCTTC	CASSLGTSGDNEQFF
TRBV29-1	TRBJ1-1	NA	NA	TGCAGCGCCAATGAGGCACCACCCACTACTTCGGGCACTGAAGCTTTCTTT	CSANEAPPTTSGTEAFF
TRBV19	TRBJ1-2	TRBD1	NA	TGTGCCAGTAGTGACAGGGGGAGGTATGGCTACACCTTC	CASSDRGRYGYTF
TRBV5-1	TRBJ2-3	TRBD1	NA	TGCGCCAGCACTCCCGGGACAGGCACAGATACGCAGTATTTT	CASTPGTGTDTQYF
TRBV27	TRBJ2-1	NA	few	TGTGCCAGCAGTTTATTCCCTCCCAGCCCAATACAGGAGCAGTTCTTC	CASSLFPPSPIQEQFF
TRBV5-1	TRBJ1-2	TRBD1	NA	TGCGCCAGCAGCCCCGGACAGGGGGAAACTGGCTACACCTTC	CASSPGQGETGYTF
TRBV27	TRBJ2-2	NA	NA	TGTGCCAGCAGTCCGGTGGACACCGGGGAGCTGTTTTTT	CASSPVDTGELFF
TRBV3-1/TRBV3-2	TRBJ2-1	TRBD2	NA	TGTGCCAGCAGCCAAGATTTGCCTAGCGGAACCAGCTCCTACAATGAGCAGTTCTTC	CASSQDLPSGTSSYNEQFF